The rows below give T cell receptor beta chains drawn from one sample of a study of blood T cell repertoires in COVID-19. Repertoires were generated with immunoSEQ multiplex PCR, while TCRdb's copy carries only in-frame clones and drops some. There are some 150,000 clones in the sample; around 90% occur only once, and about 4.6% lies in the top ten. Sequenced sample: peripheral blood. All receptors come from a woman aged 60 to 75 with active or convalescent COVID-19. The CDR3 runs from the conserved cysteine through the conserved F or W. D genes are given only for firm matches. The size of a clone is reported for some rows only, either as once, few or many, or as a class for expanded clones.

d_call: TRBD1
cdr3_length: 15
v_call: TRBV4-3
clone_size: .
j_call: TRBJ1-5
cdr3_aa: CASSQTGASNQPQHF
cdr3_nt: TGCGCCAGCAGCCAAACAGGGGCTAGCAATCAGCCCCAGCATTTT

d_call: TRBD1
cdr3_length: 17
v_call: TRBV19
clone_size: .
j_call: TRBJ1-2
cdr3_aa: CASTKSGQGSPEYGYTF
cdr3_nt: TGTGCCAGTACCAAGTCCGGACAGGGGTCACCCGAGTATGGCTACACCTTC

d_call: TRBD2
cdr3_length: 16
v_call: TRBV18
clone_size: .
j_call: TRBJ2-3
cdr3_aa: CASSATSGGAPDTQYF
cdr3_nt: TGTGCCAGCTCAGCGACTAGCGGGGGGGCCCCAGATACGCAGTATTTT

d_call: TRBD1
cdr3_length: 16
v_call: TRBV2
clone_size: .
j_call: TRBJ1-2
cdr3_aa: CASSELRQGNNYGYTF
cdr3_nt: TGTGCCAGCAGTGAATTGCGACAGGGAAATAACTATGGCTACACCTTC

d_call: TRBD1
cdr3_length: 12
v_call: TRBV6-5
clone_size: .
j_call: TRBJ1-2
cdr3_aa: CASTTNRGGYTF
cdr3_nt: TGTGCCAGCACCACCAACAGGGGTGGCTACACCTTC

d_call: .
cdr3_length: 12
v_call: TRBV2
clone_size: .
j_call: TRBJ2-7
cdr3_aa: CASMGASPEQYF
cdr3_nt: TGTGCCAGCATGGGGGCGAGCCCCGAGCAGTACTTC

d_call: .
cdr3_length: 15
v_call: TRBV15
clone_size: .
j_call: TRBJ2-5
cdr3_aa: CATSEARMYQETQYF
cdr3_nt: TGTGCCACCAGCGAAGCCCGCATGTACCAAGAGACCCAGTACTTC

d_call: TRBD1
cdr3_length: 15
v_call: TRBV6-5
clone_size: .
j_call: TRBJ2-3
cdr3_aa: CASRTQQGWTDTQYF
cdr3_nt: TGTGCCAGCAGAACCCAACAGGGGTGGACAGATACGCAGTATTTT

d_call: .
cdr3_length: 16
v_call: TRBV7-7
clone_size: .
j_call: TRBJ2-5
cdr3_aa: CASSPVGQGGWETQYF
cdr3_nt: TGTGCTAGCAGCCCGGTGGGGCAGGGAGGTTGGGAGACCCAGTACTTC

d_call: .
cdr3_length: 13
v_call: TRBV2
clone_size: .
j_call: TRBJ1-2
cdr3_aa: CASSSQGGYGYTF
cdr3_nt: TGTGCCAGCAGTTCGCAGGGAGGCTATGGCTACACCTTC

d_call: .
cdr3_length: 16
v_call: TRBV18
clone_size: .
j_call: TRBJ1-6
cdr3_aa: CASSPTRGGSNSPLHF
cdr3_nt: TGTGCCAGCTCACCAACAAGGGGGGGATCGAATTCACCCCTCCACTTT

d_call: TRBD1
cdr3_length: 15
v_call: TRBV5-5
clone_size: .
j_call: TRBJ2-7
cdr3_aa: CASRETGTGGWEQYF
cdr3_nt: TGTGCCAGCAGGGAAACCGGGACAGGGGGTTGGGAGCAGTACTTC

d_call: .
cdr3_length: 13
v_call: TRBV13
clone_size: .
j_call: TRBJ1-1
cdr3_aa: CASSYRPGEGAFF
cdr3_nt: TGTGCCAGCAGCTATCGACCAGGGGAGGGAGCTTTCTTT

d_call: TRBD1
cdr3_length: 15
v_call: TRBV12-5
clone_size: .
j_call: TRBJ2-5
cdr3_aa: CASGPGQIEQETQYF
cdr3_nt: TGTGCTAGTGGTCCGGGACAGATAGAACAAGAGACCCAGTACTTC

d_call: .
cdr3_length: 17
v_call: TRBV15
clone_size: .
j_call: TRBJ1-5
cdr3_aa: CATSRGPTDISNQPQHF
cdr3_nt: TGTGCCACCAGCAGGGGGCCCACGGACATTAGCAATCAGCCCCAGCATTTT

d_call: TRBD1
cdr3_length: 14
v_call: TRBV5-8
clone_size: .
j_call: TRBJ1-5
cdr3_aa: CASSLTGTGQPQHF
cdr3_nt: TGTGCCAGCAGCTTGACAGGGACAGGCCAGCCCCAGCATTTT

d_call: TRBD2
cdr3_length: 16
v_call: TRBV18
clone_size: .
j_call: TRBJ2-2
cdr3_aa: CASSPGLAGYTGELFF
cdr3_nt: TGTGCCAGCTCACCAGGACTAGCGGGGTACACCGGGGAGCTGTTTTTT

d_call: .
cdr3_length: 14
v_call: TRBV6-5
clone_size: .
j_call: TRBJ1-5
cdr3_aa: CASSIDGGNQPQHF
cdr3_nt: TGTGCCAGCAGTATAGACGGGGGCAATCAGCCCCAGCATTTT

d_call: .
cdr3_length: 13
v_call: TRBV19
clone_size: few
j_call: TRBJ1-2
cdr3_aa: CASSRSGLYGYTF
cdr3_nt: TGTGCCAGTAGCCGGTCAGGCCTCTATGGCTACACCTTC

d_call: .
cdr3_length: 10
v_call: TRBV20-1
clone_size: .
j_call: TRBJ1-1
cdr3_aa: CSAANTEAFF
cdr3_nt: TGCAGTGCGGCTAACACTGAAGCTTTCTTT

d_call: .
cdr3_length: 13
v_call: TRBV5-1
clone_size: .
j_call: TRBJ1-2
cdr3_aa: CASSLQGTGGYTF
cdr3_nt: TGCGCCAGCAGCTTGCAGGGGACGGGTGGCTACACCTTC

d_call: .
cdr3_length: 14
v_call: TRBV2
clone_size: .
j_call: TRBJ1-1
cdr3_aa: CASSGHGAGTEAFF
cdr3_nt: TGTGCCAGCAGTGGGCATGGGGCTGGCACTGAAGCTTTCTTT

d_call: .
cdr3_length: 11
v_call: TRBV19
clone_size: few
j_call: TRBJ1-2
cdr3_aa: CASSTNYGYTF
cdr3_nt: TGTGCCAGTAGTACAAACTATGGCTACACCTTC

d_call: TRBD2
cdr3_length: 15
v_call: TRBV9
clone_size: .
j_call: TRBJ2-3
cdr3_aa: CASSGSGGLTDTQYF
cdr3_nt: TGTGCCAGCAGCGGTAGCGGGGGCCTCACAGATACGCAGTATTTT

d_call: TRBD1
cdr3_length: 15
v_call: TRBV6-2/TRBV6-3
clone_size: .
j_call: TRBJ2-1
cdr3_aa: CASSDRVIPDNEQFF
cdr3_nt: TGTGCCAGCAGTGACAGGGTCATTCCAGACAATGAGCAGTTCTTC

d_call: .
cdr3_length: 13
v_call: TRBV2
clone_size: .
j_call: TRBJ1-1
cdr3_aa: CASGRDMNTEAFF
cdr3_nt: TGTGCCAGCGGAAGGGACATGAACACTGAAGCTTTCTTT

d_call: TRBD2
cdr3_length: 15
v_call: TRBV7-9
clone_size: .
j_call: TRBJ2-3
cdr3_aa: CASSPTSGTTDTQYF
cdr3_nt: TGTGCCAGCAGCCCCACTAGCGGGACCACAGATACGCAGTATTTT

d_call: TRBD1
cdr3_length: 14
v_call: TRBV7-9
clone_size: .
j_call: TRBJ2-7
cdr3_aa: CASNQGAGPYEQYF
cdr3_nt: TGTGCCAGCAACCAGGGGGCAGGGCCCTACGAGCAGTACTTC

d_call: TRBD1
cdr3_length: 15
v_call: TRBV20-1
clone_size: .
j_call: TRBJ1-3
cdr3_aa: CSASTGALGGNTIYF
cdr3_nt: TGCAGTGCGAGTACAGGGGCCCTTGGTGGAAACACCATATATTTT

d_call: .
cdr3_length: 16
v_call: TRBV20-1
clone_size: once
j_call: TRBJ2-2
cdr3_aa: CSASARGSSNTGELFF
cdr3_nt: TGCAGTGCTAGTGCGAGGGGGAGTTCGAACACCGGGGAGCTGTTTTTT

d_call: .
cdr3_length: 14
v_call: TRBV6-5
clone_size: .
j_call: TRBJ1-3
cdr3_aa: CASSSQQAGNTIYF
cdr3_nt: TGTGCCAGCAGCTCACAGCAGGCTGGAAACACCATATATTTT

d_call: .
cdr3_length: 14
v_call: TRBV5-5
clone_size: .
j_call: TRBJ1-3
cdr3_aa: CASSLGQGRNTIYF
cdr3_nt: TGTGCCAGCAGCTTAGGGCAGGGGAGAAACACCATATATTTT

d_call: TRBD1
cdr3_length: 14
v_call: TRBV29-1
clone_size: .
j_call: TRBJ1-1
cdr3_aa: CSVEEVQGATEAFF
cdr3_nt: TGCAGCGTTGAAGAGGTACAGGGGGCCACTGAAGCTTTCTTT

d_call: TRBD1
cdr3_length: 15
v_call: TRBV7-2
clone_size: .
j_call: TRBJ2-5
cdr3_aa: CASSVGQAYQETQYF
cdr3_nt: TGTGCCAGCAGCGTAGGACAGGCGTACCAAGAGACCCAGTACTTC

d_call: .
cdr3_length: 12
v_call: TRBV12-3/TRBV12-4
clone_size: .
j_call: TRBJ2-3
cdr3_aa: CASSPIPDTQYF
cdr3_nt: TGTGCCAGCAGTCCCATCCCAGATACGCAGTATTTT

d_call: TRBD2
cdr3_length: 15
v_call: TRBV10-3
clone_size: .
j_call: TRBJ2-5
cdr3_aa: CAIRGLAGGQETQYF
cdr3_nt: TGTGCCATCAGGGGGCTAGCGGGGGGCCAAGAGACCCAGTACTTC

d_call: .
cdr3_length: 16
v_call: TRBV19
clone_size: .
j_call: TRBJ1-1
cdr3_aa: CASSIGGEGLNTEAFF
cdr3_nt: TGTGCCAGTAGTATCGGGGGGGAGGGACTGAACACTGAAGCTTTCTTT

d_call: .
cdr3_length: 13
v_call: TRBV12-3/TRBV12-4
clone_size: .
j_call: TRBJ1-4
cdr3_aa: CASSPEGTEKLFF
cdr3_nt: TGTGCCAGCAGTCCCGAGGGCACTGAAAAACTGTTTTTT

d_call: TRBD1
cdr3_length: 19
v_call: TRBV10-1
clone_size: .
j_call: TRBJ2-3
cdr3_aa: CASSERPATGDPCTDTQYF
cdr3_nt: TGCGCCAGCAGTGAGCGCCCGGCGACAGGGGACCCTTGCACAGATACGCAGTATTTT

d_call: TRBD2
cdr3_length: 16
v_call: TRBV9
clone_size: few
j_call: TRBJ2-5
cdr3_aa: CASSVAGGGRGETQYF
cdr3_nt: TGTGCCAGCAGCGTAGCTGGCGGGGGGCGAGGAGAGACCCAGTACTTC

d_call: .
cdr3_length: 15
v_call: TRBV5-1
clone_size: .
j_call: TRBJ2-1
cdr3_aa: CASSLEGGPYNEQFF
cdr3_nt: TGCGCCAGCAGCTTGGAGGGGGGGCCCTACAATGAGCAGTTCTTC

d_call: TRBD1
cdr3_length: 14
v_call: TRBV7-9
clone_size: few
j_call: TRBJ1-3
cdr3_aa: CASGQGPSGNTIYF
cdr3_nt: TGTGCCAGCGGACAGGGCCCCTCTGGAAACACCATATATTTT

d_call: TRBD1
cdr3_length: 15
v_call: TRBV5-1
clone_size: few
j_call: TRBJ1-2
cdr3_aa: CASSSDGQEIYGYTF
cdr3_nt: TGCGCCAGCAGCTCCGATGGACAGGAGATCTATGGCTACACCTTC

d_call: TRBD2
cdr3_length: 15
v_call: TRBV10-3
clone_size: .
j_call: TRBJ2-2
cdr3_aa: CAISSSGGDTGELFF
cdr3_nt: TGTGCCATCAGTTCTAGCGGGGGAGACACCGGGGAGCTGTTTTTT

d_call: .
cdr3_length: 14
v_call: TRBV5-1
clone_size: .
j_call: TRBJ1-2
cdr3_aa: CASSAGNTLYGYTF
cdr3_nt: TGCGCCAGCAGCGCGGGAAACACCCTATATGGCTACACCTTC

d_call: TRBD1
cdr3_length: 15
v_call: TRBV7-8
clone_size: .
j_call: TRBJ2-5
cdr3_aa: CASSLAPGQQETQYF
cdr3_nt: TGTGCCAGCAGCTTAGCGCCGGGACAGCAAGAGACCCAGTACTTC

d_call: TRBD2
cdr3_length: 16
v_call: TRBV5-4
clone_size: .
j_call: TRBJ2-3
cdr3_aa: CASSWASGGAGDTQYF
cdr3_nt: TGTGCCAGCAGCTGGGCGAGCGGGGGGGCGGGAGATACGCAGTATTTT

d_call: .
cdr3_length: 11
v_call: TRBV20-1
clone_size: .
j_call: TRBJ1-4
cdr3_aa: CSAREGEKLFF
cdr3_nt: TGCAGTGCTCGCGAGGGTGAAAAACTGTTTTTT

d_call: TRBD1
cdr3_length: 18
v_call: TRBV10-3
clone_size: .
j_call: TRBJ1-2
cdr3_aa: CAISGAEDRGSVRYGYTF
cdr3_nt: TGTGCCATCAGTGGGGCGGAGGACAGGGGATCGGTGCGATATGGCTACACCTTC

d_call: TRBD2
cdr3_length: 13
v_call: TRBV6-5
clone_size: .
j_call: TRBJ2-3
cdr3_aa: CASTSGGVDTQYF
cdr3_nt: TGTGCCAGCACCTCGGGGGGGGTAGATACGCAGTATTTT

d_call: TRBD1
cdr3_length: 18
v_call: TRBV7-6
clone_size: .
j_call: TRBJ2-5
cdr3_aa: CASSFQKRTTGGEETQYF
cdr3_nt: TGTGCCAGCAGCTTCCAAAAGCGTACGACAGGGGGCGAAGAGACCCAGTACTTC

d_call: .
cdr3_length: 14
v_call: TRBV15
clone_size: .
j_call: TRBJ1-6
cdr3_aa: CATSRDGGFSPLHF
cdr3_nt: TGTGCCACCAGCAGAGATGGCGGCTTTTCCCCCCTCCACTTT

d_call: .
cdr3_length: 15
v_call: TRBV9
clone_size: .
j_call: TRBJ1-1
cdr3_aa: CASRSGWGGNTEAFF
cdr3_nt: TGTGCCAGCAGATCAGGGTGGGGTGGAAACACTGAAGCTTTCTTT

d_call: .
cdr3_length: 13
v_call: TRBV24-1
clone_size: .
j_call: TRBJ2-5
cdr3_aa: CATSQSGKETQYF
cdr3_nt: TGTGCCACCTCCCAGTCGGGTAAGGAGACCCAGTACTTC

d_call: .
cdr3_length: 13
v_call: TRBV29-1
clone_size: .
j_call: TRBJ2-3
cdr3_aa: CSASGQYTDTQYF
cdr3_nt: TGCAGCGCCTCGGGACAATACACAGATACGCAGTATTTT